These 31 T cell receptor beta chains share one sample of origin, sequenced in a study of cytomegalovirus exposure and HLA in healthy donors. The study ran its PCR with 60 Vbeta and 13 Jbeta primers. Libraries were prepared by immunoSEQ multiplex PCR; TCRdb keeps only in-frame clonotypes and omits some of them. The sample data list some 130,000 clones. Sequencing used PBMCs. The receptor source for this set is a middle-aged woman in good health and CMV-seropositive.

The rearrangement joins TRBV19 to TRBJ1-1; no firm D call. V lost 1 base to trimming and J lost 1 base, with 7 bases between them. Germline CDR1 reads LNHDA; CDR2 reads SQIVND (reference sequence). The CDR3 contains 14 residues. CDR3 loop: CASSIGRQNTEAFF. CDR3 DNA sequence: TGTGCCAGTAGTATAGGAAGACAGAACACTGAAGCTTTCTTT. The whole variable domain, filled in from reference TRBV19 and TRBJ1-1, reads DGGITQSPKYLFRKEGQNVTLSCEQNLNHDAMYWYRQDPGQGLRLIYYSQIVNDFQKGDIAEGYSVSREKKESFPLTVTSAQKNPTAFYLCASSIGRQNTEAFFGQGTRLTVV.

V usage is TRBV29-1 and J usage is TRBJ1-1; D is unclear. Germline V gene lookup returns CDR1 SQVTM and CDR2 ANQGSEA. The CDR3 loop spans 11 amino acids. Between the trimmed V and J ends, which lost 8 bases and 3 bases, there was a span of 10 bases. CDR3 in amino acids: CSIAQDTEAFF. The CDR3, as DNA: TGCAGCATCGCCCAGGACACTGAAGCTTTCTTT.

The V gene is TRBV27, the J gene TRBJ2-2; 14 nucleotides align to TRBD2. V lost 3 bases to trimming and J lost 0 bases; unmatched junction nucleotides: 3. Germline CDR1 is MNHEY and CDR2 is SMNVEV (reference sequence). This CDR3 region has 18 residues. The DNA for the CDR3 is TGTGCCAGCAGTTTGACTAGCGGGAGGGCCGCGAACACCGGGGAGCTGTTTTTT. This gives the protein CASSLTSGRAANTGELFF.

V usage is TRBV27 and J usage is TRBJ2-7; tentatively, D is TRBD2 (6 bases). The V gene lost 4 bases and the J gene lost 0 bases, with 10 bases spanning the gap. Germline V gene lookup returns CDR1 MNHEY and CDR2 SMNVEV (reference sequence). CDR3 length: 14 amino acids. This CDR3 reads CASSWGVRSYEQYF. CDR3 bases: TGTGCCAGCAGTTGGGGGGTCCGCTCCTACGAGCAGTACTTC.

The chain has TRBV27 and TRBJ2-2; D not certain. This CDR3 comprises 13 residues. Germline V lookup: CDR1 MNHEY, CDR2 SMNVEV (reference sequence). V shed 2 bases and J shed 7 bases, with 8 bases lying between them. This chain's CDR3 is CASSLRVYGELFF. DNA for the CDR3: TGTGCCAGCAGTTTACGGGTCTACGGGGAGCTGTTTTTT.

The DNA for the CDR3 is TGCAGCGTTGAAGAAGGCAGTGGGTCCTGGGGGGACTATGGCTACACCTTC. It codes for CSVEEGSGSWGDYGYTF. The rearrangement joins TRBV29-1 to TRBJ1-2; D might be TRBD1 (5 bases). This CDR3 comprises 17 residues. The V and J ends lost 0 bases and 3 bases respectively, with 20 bases between them. Germline V CDR1 and CDR2: SQVTM, ANQGSEA.

The chain couples TRBV7-2 to TRBJ2-3, with 8 bases that match TRBD1. V dropped 2 bases and J dropped 1; count of bases not matched to a gene: 5. Germline CDR1 reads SGHTA; CDR2 reads FQGNSA. This CDR3 has 16 amino acids. CDR3 region: CASSLKKGQGTDTQYF. The DNA of the CDR3 is TGTGCCAGCAGCTTAAAAAAGGGACAGGGCACAGATACGCAGTATTTT.

The chain joins TRBV7-9 to TRBJ1-3; D ambiguous. The V end was cut by 1 base, the J end by 15 bases, with 13 bases between. CDR3 length: 12 amino acids. Germline loops: CDR1 SEHNR, CDR2 FQNEAQ (reference sequence). The CDR3 DNA is TGTGCCAGCAGCTTAGAGGACTCCCGGCCATATTTT. Encoded protein: CASSLEDSRPYF.

V and J are TRBV2 and TRBJ2-7; a weak D match, TRBD1 (5 bases). Trimming pared 6 bases from V and 6 bases from J, leaving 9 bases between. CDR1 is SNHLY and CDR2 is FYNNEI in the germline V gene. This CDR3 is built from 11 residues. The CDR3 here is CASSYDSEQYF. CDR3 nucleotides: TGTGCCAGCAGCTACGACAGCGAGCAGTACTTC. Full variable domain (rest looked up from reference TRBV2 and TRBJ2-7): EPEVTQTPSHQVTQMGQEVILRCVPISNHLYFYWYRQILGQKVEFLVSFYNNEISEKSEIFDDQFSVERPDGSNFTLKIRSTKLEDSAMYFCASSYDSEQYFGPGTRLTVT.

The chain combines TRBV6-1 with TRBJ2-3; 9 nucleotides agree with TRBD2. The ends lost 2 bases at V and 3 bases at J; junction bases unmatched: 9. The CDR3 sequence is 17 residues long. Per the germline V gene, CDR1 is MNHNS and CDR2 is SASEGT. In DNA form, the CDR3 reads TGTGCCAGCAGTGAAAAGGGAGCGGGAGGAATAACAGATACGCAGTATTTT. Protein sequence: CASSEKGAGGITDTQYF.

The V gene is TRBV11-3, the J gene TRBJ1-5; possibly TRBD1 for D (5 bases). Germline V lookup: CDR1 SGHNT, CDR2 YENEEA. The V end was cut by 2 bases, the J end by 7 bases, with 24 bases between. This CDR3 region has 18 residues. This CDR3 is CASSLMTDRAGYGQPQHF. The DNA for the CDR3 is TGTGCCAGCAGCTTAATGACCGACAGAGCCGGTTATGGGCAGCCCCAGCATTTT.

The rearrangement joins TRBV13 to TRBJ2-2; 9 bases fit TRBD2. CDR3 size: 16 residues. The V and J ends lost 10 bases and 2 bases, in that order; junction bases with no gene match: 11. CDR1 is PRHDT, CDR2 FYEKMQ, per germline (reference sequence). Here the CDR3 reads CATRVGGRANTGELFF. In DNA, the CDR3 is TGTGCCACACGCGTGGGCGGGAGGGCCAACACCGGGGAGCTGTTTTTT.

The V gene is TRBV5-1, the J gene TRBJ1-2; 7 bases align to TRBD1. This CDR3 contains 13 residues. The germline CDR1 and CDR2 sequences are SGHRS and YFSETQ. Unmatched junction bases numbered 5, after V lost 1 base and J lost 8 bases. Written as DNA, the CDR3 is TGCGCCAGCAGCTTGCAGGGGGTGGGAGGCTACACCTTC. It encodes CASSLQGVGGYTF.

The rearrangement links TRBV5-1 to TRBJ2-1, with 10 bases fitting TRBD2. The length of the CDR3 is 15 residues. Looked up from germline, CDR1 is SGHRS and CDR2 is YFSETQ. V trimming: 3 bases; J trimming: 6 bases; junction bases outside the gene matches: 6. Here the CDR3 DNA reads TGCGCCAGCAGCTCCCTGGGACTAGCGAGCAATGAGCAGTTCTTC. Translating gives CASSSLGLASNEQFF.

The J gene is TRBJ1-1, the V gene TRBV28, with TRBD1 as a possible D gene (6 bases). Germline V gene lookup returns CDR1 MDHEN and CDR2 SYDVKM. The germline V and J ends were trimmed by 6 bases and 1 base, with 15 bases remaining between them. This CDR3 contains 15 residues. The DNA of the CDR3 is TGTGCCAGCAGCCCTCAGGGGACCGGGAACACTGAAGCTTTCTTT. Amino acid sequence: CASSPQGTGNTEAFF.

The chain employs TRBV27 and TRBJ2-7; D possibly corresponds to TRBD1 (6 bases). V lost 0 bases to trimming and J lost 6 bases, with 12 bases between them. The CDR3 length is 14 residues. The V gene's germline CDR1 is MNHEY and CDR2 SMNVEV (reference sequence). CDR3 residues: CASSLSSGEFEQYF. The CDR3 nucleotides are TGTGCCAGCAGTTTATCGTCAGGGGAATTCGAGCAGTACTTC.

The genes are TRBV28 and TRBJ1-1, with D unclear. The V end was cut by 7 bases, the J end by 0 bases, with 3 bases between. The CDR3 is 11 residues long. Looked up from germline, CDR1 is MDHEN and CDR2 is SYDVKM. The CDR3 loop reads CASIMNTEAFF. The CDR3 region has the DNA TGTGCCAGCATCATGAACACTGAAGCTTTCTTT.

The J gene is TRBJ2-7, the V gene TRBV6-1; TRBD1 agrees at 7 bases. Losses at the gene ends were 5 bases for V and 3 bases for J; bases not matched to a gene: 7. There are 14 residues in the CDR3. CDR1 MNHNS and CDR2 SASEGT come from the germline V gene. CDR3 bases: TGTGCCAGCAGTTCCGGACAGGAGATCTACGAGCAGTACTTC. Its protein is CASSSGQEIYEQYF.

CDR3 bases: TGTGCCAGCAGCTTAGTACTAGCGGGATACAATGAGCAGTTCTTC. Translation gives CASSLVLAGYNEQFF. This sequence joins TRBV7-9 and TRBJ2-1; TRBD2 matches 10 bases. With V trimmed by 1 base and J by 4 bases, 1 base remained unmatched. The CDR3 totals 15 residues. Germline CDR1 reads SEHNR; CDR2 reads FQNEAQ (reference sequence). Full variable domain (outside the CDR3, taken from reference TRBV7-9 and TRBJ2-1): DTGVSQNPRHKITKRGQNVTFRCDPISEHNRLYWYRQTLGQGPEFLTYFQNEAQLEKSRLLSDRFSAERPKGSFSTLEIQRTEQGDSAMYLCASSLVLAGYNEQFFGPGTRLTVL.

This chain connects TRBV28 to TRBJ1-2, with 8 bases identical to TRBD1. V shed 4 bases and J 4 bases; nucleotides not matched to a gene: 5. Germline CDR1 and CDR2: MDHEN and SYDVKM. The CDR3 is 14 amino acids. CDR3: CASSYGDRSYGYTF. CDR3 DNA: TGTGCCAGCAGTTACGGGGACAGGTCCTATGGCTACACCTTC.

The chain links TRBV6-5 to TRBJ1-2; a weak D match, TRBD1 (5 bases). The CDR3 has 11 residues. Germline CDR1 MNHEY, CDR2 SVGAGI. V dropped 6 bases and J dropped 5 bases, with 7 bases sitting between them. CDR3 bases: TGTGCCAGCAGGCAGGGTTATGGCTACACCTTC. Translating gives CASRQGYGYTF.

The chain links TRBV29-1 to TRBJ1-2, with TRBD1 matching over 9 bases. V gave up 3 bases and J gave up 0 bases; unmatched junction bases: 8. CDR1 and CDR2 (germline): SQVTM, ANQGSEA. The CDR3 runs 16 residues. CDR3 sequence: CSVEGAGTGPNYGYTF. DNA for the CDR3: TGCAGCGTTGAGGGGGCCGGGACAGGGCCTAACTATGGCTACACCTTC.

V usage is TRBV6-4 and J usage is TRBJ2-7, with D possibly TRBD1 on 5 matching bases. V dropped 5 bases and J dropped 5 bases, with 13 bases sitting between them. CDR1 is MRHNA, CDR2 SNTAGT, per germline. This CDR3 is 13 amino acids long. The CDR3 here is CASSTDTRDEQYF. The CDR3 bases are TGTGCCAGCAGTACGGACACTCGGGACGAGCAGTACTTC.

The chain combines TRBV27 with TRBJ1-2; D remains unclear. The V end lost 4 bases, the J end lost 5 bases, and 11 bases lay between the germline ends. This CDR3 is 13 amino acids long. Germline V gene data show CDR1 as MNHEY and CDR2 as SMNVEV (reference sequence). CDR3 in DNA: TGTGCCAGCAGTTCGTACACGAATTATGGCTACACCTTC. It encodes CASSSYTNYGYTF.

The V gene is TRBV27, the J gene TRBJ2-7, with D possibly matching TRBD2 (5 bases). CDR1 is MNHEY and CDR2 is SMNVEV in the germline V gene (reference sequence). The CDR3 runs to 14 residues. Between the trimmed V and J ends, which lost 3 bases and 2 bases, there was a span of 11 bases. This CDR3 is CASSFGGPTYEQYF. The CDR3 DNA follows: TGTGCCAGCAGTTTCGGCGGGCCTACCTACGAGCAGTACTTC.

The chain combines TRBV7-2 with TRBJ1-4; the match to TRBD1 covers 8 bases. This CDR3 is 16 amino acids long. Germline loops: CDR1 SGHTA, CDR2 FQGNSA. Trimming removed 4 bases from V and 6 bases from J; junction bases left unmatched: 10. The CDR3 DNA sequence: TGTGCCAGCAGCTCCCTGAGCAGGGGGCGTTATGAAAAACTGTTTTTT. This sequence encodes CASSSLSRGRYEKLFF.

The chain links TRBV6-6 to TRBJ2-7; TRBD1 agrees at 9 bases. The J segment lost 11 bases and the V segment lost 7 bases, leaving 6 bases of the junction unmatched. The CDR3 is 11 residues long. Germline V CDR1 and CDR2: MNHNY, SVGAGI (reference sequence). CDR3 nucleotide sequence: TGTGCCAGCATTATGGGGGACAGGGAGTACTTC. This sequence encodes CASIMGDREYF.

The gene calls are TRBV9 and TRBJ2-7; D not certain. The CDR3 is made up of 13 amino acids. V lost 0 bases, J lost 6 bases, and 10 bases lay in between. Germline V gene lookup returns CDR1 SGDLS and CDR2 YYNGEE. CDR3 loop: CASSVAGLGEQYF. In DNA, the CDR3 is TGTGCCAGCAGCGTAGCAGGCTTAGGCGAGCAGTACTTC.

The chain carries TRBV29-1 and TRBJ2-5; tentative D call: TRBD1 (5 bases). CDR1 is SQVTM, CDR2 ANQGSEA, per germline. This CDR3 has 13 residues. Trimming cost V 6 bases and J 4 bases, with 15 bases left between them. CDR3 protein: CSVDDSVSETQYF. DNA for the CDR3: TGCAGCGTCGATGACAGTGTTTCAGAGACCCAGTACTTC.

The chain joins TRBV28 to TRBJ2-5, with 7 positions matching TRBD1. The CDR3 runs to 15 residues. Germline lookup yields CDR1 MDHEN and CDR2 SYDVKM. The trim removed 3 bases at V and 5 bases at J, leaving 9 bases unmatched. CDR3 nucleotides: TGTGCCAGCAGTTTTACCTCCCAGGGGGTTGAGACCCAGTACTTC. Its translation is CASSFTSQGVETQYF.

The J gene is TRBJ1-5, the V gene TRBV2, with D perhaps TRBD1 (6 bases). The length of the CDR3 is 15 residues. Trimming took off 5 bases at V and 0 bases at J, with 11 bases between the two ends. Per germline, CDR1 SNHLY and CDR2 FYNNEI. The CDR3 reads CASSSGTISNQPQHF. The CDR3 DNA follows: TGTGCCAGCAGTTCAGGGACAATTAGCAATCAGCCCCAGCATTTT.